This TCR beta chain came from a study of blood T cell repertoires in COVID-19. Study details: Whether acute or convalescent, the COVID-19 samples came from the United States, Italy and Spain. T cells, B-cell-depleted T cells, or PBMCs provided the cDNA or gDNA that served as material.

The method was immunoSEQ multiplex PCR; TCRdb's version includes in-frame clones alone and lacks a portion of them. The sample has about 96,000 clones; around three quarters are singletons. The CDR3 consists of 16 residues. This chain connects TRBV12-1 to TRBJ2-1; TRBD2 reflects the table's D call only, with no check against the DNA. TRBV12-1 represents a pseudogene. The TCR was taken from a man aged 50 to 60 who had recovered from COVID-19. The specimen was peripheral blood. CDR3 region: CASSLPSGRARNEQFF. The CDR3 bases are TGTGCCAGCAGCCTCCCTAGCGGGAGGGCCAGAAATGAGCAGTTCTTC.